This T cell receptor beta chain stems from a study of T cells in localized non-small cell lung cancer. Notes on this clone: Antigen unknown.

Study observations and caveats: Higher blood T cell density went with longer overall survival. Appearances in adjacent lung were noted for a median 57 of the top 100 tumor clones. Uninvolved adjacent lung had higher T cell clonality than tumor and all other tissues. Because researchers sequenced only one region of the tumor, heterogeneity is still possible.

Sequencing used immunoSEQ multiplex PCR; TCRdb keeps in-frame clones, though not all of them. The sample consists of about 40,000 clones, about 90% of them appearing once. V gave up 4 bases and J gave up 6 bases, with 14 bases separating them. There are 14 residues in the CDR3. Germline CDR1 is SGHRS and CDR2 is YFSETQ. The genes are TRBV5-1 and TRBJ2-1, with D perhaps matching TRBD2 (5 bases). The sample in question was peripheral blood, obtained before any cancer treatment. The receptor was isolated from a man aged 40 to 75 with stage I lung adenocarcinoma. This CDR3 is CASSEGPAGNEQFF. For the CDR3, the DNA is TGCGCCAGCAGCGAGGGCCCGGCGGGCAATGAGCAGTTCTTC.